Sequencing of this T cell receptor (beta chain) was carried out in a study of blood T cell repertoires in COVID-19. Whole-study context: PBMCs, B-cell-depleted T cells, or T cells were the source of the cDNA or gDNA that made up the material.

TCRdb's copy holds only in-frame clones and misses some; the assay was immunoSEQ multiplex PCR. The profile covers around 190,000 clones, with 84% appearing a single time and less than 15% taken by the ten largest. V gave up 0 bases and J gave up 7 bases, with 8 bases separating them. The CDR3 length is 12 residues. Germline loops: CDR1 SGHRS, CDR2 YFSETQ. The receptor was derived from a human donor in a cohort sampled during active COVID-19. Sequenced input: peripheral blood. This chain joins TRBV5-1 and TRBJ2-7; D gene unclear. CDR3 loop: CASSLASREQYF. DNA of the CDR3: TGCGCCAGCAGCTTGGCGTCGCGGGAGCAGTACTTC.